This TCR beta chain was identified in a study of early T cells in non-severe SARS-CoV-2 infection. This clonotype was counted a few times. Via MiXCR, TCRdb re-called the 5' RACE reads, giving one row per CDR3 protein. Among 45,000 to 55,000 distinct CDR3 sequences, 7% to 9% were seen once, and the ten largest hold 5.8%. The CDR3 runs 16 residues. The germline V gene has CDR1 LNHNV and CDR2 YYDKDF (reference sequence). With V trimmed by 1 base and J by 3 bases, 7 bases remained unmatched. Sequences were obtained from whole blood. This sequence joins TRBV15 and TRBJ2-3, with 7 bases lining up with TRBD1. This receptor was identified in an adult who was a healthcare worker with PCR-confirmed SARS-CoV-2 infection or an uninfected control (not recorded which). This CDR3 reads CATSRVGLGQTDTQYF. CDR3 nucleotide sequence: TGTGCCACCAGCAGAGTCGGCTTGGGACAGACAGATACGCAGTATTTT.